This TCR beta chain is drawn from a study of shared clonotypes between healthy human individuals. Overall study context: CD4 naive and memory got three plates each, CD8 naive two, CD8 memory one.

The data were produced by immunoSEQ multiplex PCR, yet TCRdb's version contains in-frame clones alone and is incomplete. The table records 2 million to 2.5 million clones, roughly 91% of them present only once. Naivety among CD8 cells was defined by CD45RO negativity and positive CCR7 selection, thereby excluding terminally differentiated effector memory CD45RA+ cells. Participating donors were healthy, HIV-negative adults free of recent acute infections or vaccinations. V was clipped by 3 bases and J by 4 bases; unmatched bases: 14. The CDR3 consists of 19 residues. Germline CDR1 SGHRS, CDR2 YFSETQ.

Material for sequencing was naive CD8+ T cells from PBMCs. This clonotype was obtained from a man younger than 35 in good health. Some clones in this sample may be carry-over from other donors' samples. The rearrangement uses TRBV5-1 and TRBJ2-1; TRBD2 matches at 12 bases. The CDR3 DNA reads as TGCGCCAGCAGCTCCAGCGGGACTAGCGGGCTCGGGAAATACAATGAGCAGTTCTTC. Translated, it gives CASSSSGTSGLGKYNEQFF. The whole variable domain, remainder taken from reference TRBV5-1 and TRBJ2-1, is KAGVTQTPRYLIKTRGQQVTLSCSPISGHRSVSWYQQTPGQGLQFLFEYFSETQRNKGNFPGRFSGRQFSNSRSEMNVSTLELGDSALYLCASSSSGTSGLGKYNEQFFGPGTRLTVL.